This T cell receptor beta chain was recorded in a study of blood T cell repertoires in COVID-19. Study background: Two negative PCRs, clearance, or symptom resolution characterized the recovered Cohort 3 donors. T cells, B-cell-depleted T cells, or PBMCs provided the cDNA or gDNA that served as material.

Authors' processing steps: From reference gene primer amplification, estimates of nucleated cell counts were derived. Sequenced by immunoSEQ multiplex PCR; TCRdb stores in-frame clones only, minus some. The DNA was the basis for D and trimming; V, J and clone size are from that table. The data show about 210,000 clones, roughly 84% seen once. Germline V lookup: CDR1 MNHNS, CDR2 SASEGT. Trimming stripped 4 bases from V and 1 base from J, with 17 bases between. The CDR3 loop spans 16 amino acids. Participants came from fewer than 25 US areas, aged roughly 18 to 95 years. The sequencing sample was made of PBMCs or T cells enriched from blood (not recorded which). The sequence derives from a man aged 30 to 45 in a cohort exposed to, infected with or recovered from COVID-19 (not recorded which). This chain links TRBV6-1 with TRBJ2-7; a possible D gene is TRBD2 (6 bases). The CDR3 DNA follows: TGTGCCAGCAGTGCTCATCGCGGGATTTCTTCCTACGAGCAGTACTTC. Translated, it gives CASSAHRGISSYEQYF.